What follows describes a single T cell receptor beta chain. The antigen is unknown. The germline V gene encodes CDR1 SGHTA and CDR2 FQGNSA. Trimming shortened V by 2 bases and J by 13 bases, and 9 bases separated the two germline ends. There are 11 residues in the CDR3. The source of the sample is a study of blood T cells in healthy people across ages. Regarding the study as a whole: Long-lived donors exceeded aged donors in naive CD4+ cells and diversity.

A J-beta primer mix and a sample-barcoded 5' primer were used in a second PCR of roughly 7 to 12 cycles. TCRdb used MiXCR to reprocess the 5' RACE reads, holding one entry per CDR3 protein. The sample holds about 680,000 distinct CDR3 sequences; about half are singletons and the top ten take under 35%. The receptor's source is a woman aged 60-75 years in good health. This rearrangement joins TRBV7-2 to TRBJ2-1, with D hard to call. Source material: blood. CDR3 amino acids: CASSLSETQFF. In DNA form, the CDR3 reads TGTGCCAGCAGCTTATCGGAGACCCAGTTCTTC.